This T cell receptor beta chain came from a study of neoadjuvant anti-PD-1 for oral cavity cancer. The time point denotes: after neoadjuvant nivolumab, at surgical resection. Only in-frame clones appear in the TCRdb table, and some are missing; sequencing was by immunoSEQ multiplex PCR. Found here are over 25,000 clones, just under 80% of them singletons; the top ten hold 3% to 4%. Germline V gene lookup returns CDR1 MNHNY and CDR2 SVGAGI (reference sequence). The germline V and J ends were trimmed by 5 bases and 1 base, with 8 bases remaining between them. There are 13 residues in the CDR3. The source was PBMCs, collected after nivolumab (anti-PD-1) treatment. This clonotype originated in a person between 35 and 79 years old with oral cavity squamous cell carcinoma. The V and J genes are TRBV6-6 and TRBJ1-1, with D possibly TRBD1 on 6 matching bases. As DNA, the CDR3 is TGTGCCAGCAGTCGGACAGAGAACACTGAAGCTTTCTTT. Translation gives CASSRTENTEAFF.